The TCR beta chain under discussion was sequenced for a study of blood T cell repertoires in COVID-19. Study details: T cells, B-cell-depleted T cells, or PBMCs supplied cDNA or gDNA.

Libraries were prepared by immunoSEQ multiplex PCR; TCRdb keeps only in-frame clonotypes and omits some of them. The sample has under 300,000 clones, about 85% seen once. CDR3 length equals 13 residues. Trimming left V 1 base short and J 9 bases short, with 7 bases between. The V gene's germline CDR1 is SGHDN and CDR2 FVKESK. This chain uses TRBV14 with TRBJ1-6; D call uncertain. This clonotype was sampled from a man under 40 who had recovered from COVID-19. Sequenced: peripheral blood. The CDR3 loop is CASSQGGRSPLHF. The CDR3 bases are TGTGCCAGCAGCCAAGGAGGCCGTTCACCCCTCCACTTT.